Listed below are T cell receptor beta chains from one sample, sequenced in a study of T cell responses to AZD1222 COVID-19 vaccine. Assay: immunoSEQ multiplex PCR; the TCRdb copy retains only in-frame clones and omits some. The sample records over 120,000 clones, more than 90% being singletons. The starting material was peripheral blood, obtained on day 0 of AZD1222 vaccination. These receptors originate from an adult in good health. CDR3s include the opening cysteine and the closing phenylalanine or tryptophan. The order of the fields is clone size, V gene, D gene, J gene, CDR3 protein, CDR3 DNA. The D gene is left open where the match is weak. Clone size is shown for a subset of rows, as once, few, many or a class of expanded clone.

>once|TRBV7-2|.|TRBJ1-2
CASSRGQIYGYTF
TGTGCCAGCAGCAGAGGACAGATTTATGGCTACACCTTC
>.|TRBV5-1|.|TRBJ1-3
CASSSTGSGNTIYF
TGCGCCAGCAGCTCGACAGGCTCTGGAAACACCATATATTTT
>.|TRBV6-1|TRBD2|TRBJ2-3
CASSESTGTSGNTDTQYF
TGTGCCAGCAGTGAATCTACCGGGACTAGCGGGAACACAGATACGCAGTATTTT
>once|TRBV27|.|TRBJ2-6
CASSPNYSGANVLTF
TGTGCCAGCAGTCCTAATTACTCTGGGGCCAACGTCCTGACTTTC
>.|TRBV10-3|.|TRBJ1-1
CAIRDPTGTANTEAFF
TGTGCCATCAGGGATCCGACCGGGACCGCTAACACTGAAGCTTTCTTT
>.|TRBV20-1|.|TRBJ1-5
CSASGPLSNQPQHF
TGCAGTGCTAGTGGACCGCTAAGCAATCAGCCCCAGCATTTT
>.|TRBV5-1|.|TRBJ2-5
CASSEPLERAKETQYF
TGCGCCAGCAGCGAGCCTTTAGAACGGGCCAAAGAGACCCAGTACTTC
>.|TRBV6-5|TRBD1|TRBJ1-6
CASGRQGSSPLHF
TGTGCCAGCGGACGACAGGGGAGTTCACCCCTCCACTTT
>.|TRBV11-2|.|TRBJ1-3
CASSLQGTTIYF
TGTGCCAGCAGCTTGCAGGGCACCACCATATATTTT
>.|TRBV27|TRBD1|TRBJ1-2
CASSRTGSNYGYTF
TGTGCCAGCAGTCGGACAGGGAGTAACTATGGCTACACCTTC
>.|TRBV2|TRBD2|TRBJ2-1
CASTTRTSGGGNEQFF
TGTGCCAGCACCACAAGGACTAGCGGGGGCGGCAATGAGCAGTTCTTC
>.|TRBV11-2|.|TRBJ2-7
CASSLERGPGYEQYF
TGTGCCAGCAGCTTAGAAAGGGGACCGGGGTACGAGCAGTACTTC